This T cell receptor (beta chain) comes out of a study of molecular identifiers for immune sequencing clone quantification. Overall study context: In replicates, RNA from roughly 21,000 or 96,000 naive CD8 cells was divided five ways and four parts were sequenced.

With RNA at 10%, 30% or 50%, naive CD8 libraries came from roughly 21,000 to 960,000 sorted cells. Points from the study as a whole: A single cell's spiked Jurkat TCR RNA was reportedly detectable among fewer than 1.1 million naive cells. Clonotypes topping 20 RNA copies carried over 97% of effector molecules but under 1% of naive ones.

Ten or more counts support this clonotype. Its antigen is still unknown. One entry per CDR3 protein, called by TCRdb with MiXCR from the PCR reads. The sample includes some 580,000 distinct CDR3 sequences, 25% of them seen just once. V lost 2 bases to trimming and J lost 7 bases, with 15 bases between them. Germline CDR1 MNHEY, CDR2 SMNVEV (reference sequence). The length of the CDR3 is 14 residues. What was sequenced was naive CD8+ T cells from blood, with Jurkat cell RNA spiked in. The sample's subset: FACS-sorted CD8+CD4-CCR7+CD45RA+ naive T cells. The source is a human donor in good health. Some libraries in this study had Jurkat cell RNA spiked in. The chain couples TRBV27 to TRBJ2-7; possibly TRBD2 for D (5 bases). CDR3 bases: TGTGCCAGCAGTTTAGATCTGTCCGGGGTTGAGCAGTACTTC. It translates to CASSLDLSGVEQYF.